A selection of T cell receptor beta chains follows, all from one sample in a study of blood T cell repertoires in COVID-19. This table comes from immunoSEQ multiplex PCR, and its TCRdb copy is limited to in-frame clones, with some not included. The table records tens of thousands of clones, roughly three quarters of them present only once. The sample was peripheral blood. Receptors were obtained from a human donor in a cohort sampled during active COVID-19. Both conserved end residues are part of each CDR3. Each record gives: clone size, V gene, J gene, D gene, CDR3 DNA, CDR3 protein. D genes are given only for firm matches. The size entry is marked missing in some rows and otherwise reads once, few, many or a size class.

>NA|TRBV28|TRBJ1-2|NA
TGTGCCAGCATCGCGGGGGTATCCTATGGCTACACCTTC
CASIAGVSYGYTF
>NA|TRBV27|TRBJ1-2|NA
TGTGCCAGCCGACCGACAGCTAACTATGGCTACACCTTC
CASRPTANYGYTF
>once|TRBV28|TRBJ2-7|TRBD1
TGTGCCAGCAGTTTTCTCCAGGGGACAGGGACCTACGAGCAGTACTTC
CASSFLQGTGTYEQYF
>NA|TRBV6-5|TRBJ2-5|TRBD1
TGTGCCAGCAGGCGGGACAGGGCCGGTGGGACCCAGTACTTC
CASRRDRAGGTQYF
>NA|TRBV28|TRBJ1-2|TRBD1
TGTGCCACCCGGCCCCCGACAGGGGGCCTCTATGGCTACACCTTC
CATRPPTGGLYGYTF
>NA|TRBV28|TRBJ2-1|TRBD1
TGTGCCAGCAGTCCCCCCCTTTACAGGGGATTTGGGAATGAGCAGTTCTTC
CASSPPLYRGFGNEQFF
>NA|TRBV6-5|TRBJ2-7|NA
TGTGCCAGCAGTTACGGCCCTCTCTCAGGGCAGTACTTC
CASSYGPLSGQYF
>once|TRBV5-4|TRBJ1-3|TRBD1
TGTGCCAGCAGCCCTGACAGGGGGCCTACGGGAAACACCATATATTTT
CASSPDRGPTGNTIYF
>NA|TRBV10-3|TRBJ2-7|NA
TGTGCCATCGGCAGGGGGGCCTACGAGCAGTACTTC
CAIGRGAYEQYF
>NA|TRBV7-9|TRBJ1-2|NA
TGTGCCAGCAGCTCTCCCGGGGGGATTAACTATGGCTACACCTTC
CASSSPGGINYGYTF
>NA|TRBV30|TRBJ1-2|TRBD1
TGTGCCTGGATGACAGGGGGAGGCTACACCTTC
CAWMTGGGYTF
>few|TRBV5-1|TRBJ1-1|TRBD1
TGCGCCAGCAGCCGAACCACACAGGGGTTTGAAGCTTTCTTT
CASSRTTQGFEAFF